The 5 T cell receptor beta chains in this list originate from one sample, sequenced in a study of OX40 agonist ivuxolimab in advanced cancers. Using immunoSEQ multiplex PCR, the repertoire was profiled, and TCRdb retains in-frame clones only, with some absent. The sample holds 8,500 to 10,000 clones; more than 80% are singletons and the top ten take roughly 12%. Sequences were derived from CD4+ or CD8+ T cells sorted from blood, sampled in a trial of the OX40 agonist ivuxolimab. These receptors all stem from an adult with an advanced solid tumor such as melanoma, head and neck, liver or kidney cancer.

The count of this clone is one. The chain uses TRBV10-1 and TRBJ2-3, with D possibly TRBD1 on 6 matching bases. In germline, CDR1 is WNHNN, CDR2 SYGVQD (reference sequence). This CDR3 spans 14 amino acids. V lost 11 bases, J lost 1 base, and 16 bases lay in between. The CDR3 is CASRGGTGTDTQYF. The CDR3 nucleotides are TGCGCCTCGCGAGGGGGAACCGGCACAGATACGCAGTATTTT.

The V call is TRBV7-2, the J call TRBJ1-2, with TRBD1 identical over 9 bases. The CDR3 extends over 15 amino acids. CDR1 is SGHTA and CDR2 is FQGNSA in the germline V gene. Germline trimming cut 0 bases from V and 4 bases from J; bases unmatched to any gene: 3. The CDR3 region has the DNA TGTGCCAGCAGCTTAGCCTGGGACAGGGCCTATGGCTACACCTTC. Protein sequence: CASSLAWDRAYGYTF. Full variable domain (outside the CDR3, taken from reference TRBV7-2 and TRBJ1-2): GAGVSQSPSNKVTEKGKDVELRCDPISGHTALYWYRQSLGQGLEFLIYFQGNSAPDKSGLPSDRFSAERTGGSVSTLTIQRTQQEDSAVYLCASSLAWDRAYGYTFGSGTRLTVV.

In DNA, the CDR3 is TGTGCCAGCAGCCTTCGCCTGAACACCGGGGAGCTGTTTTTT. This gives the protein CASSLRLNTGELFF. The J gene is TRBJ2-2, the V gene TRBV2; D unclear. V shed 6 bases and J shed 1 base, with 9 bases lying between them. Germline loops: CDR1 SNHLY, CDR2 FYNNEI. The CDR3 runs 14 residues.

This clone was seen a single time. The rearrangement joins TRBV20-1 to TRBJ1-2, with 8 bases matching TRBD1. This CDR3 region has 11 residues. Germline CDR1 DFQATT, CDR2 SNEGSKA (reference sequence). CDR3 in amino acids: CLTQGANGYTF. For the CDR3, the DNA is TGCCTCACCCAGGGGGCTAATGGCTACACCTTC.

The genes are TRBV2 and TRBJ1-2; D is undetermined. CDR1 and CDR2 (germline): SNHLY, FYNNEI. The V end lost 4 bases, the J end lost 7 bases, and 13 bases lay between the germline ends. This CDR3 has 13 residues. Here the CDR3 DNA reads TGTGCCAGCAGTGGGGTTGGTGTGGGTGGCTACACCTTC. Its translation is CASSGVGVGGYTF.